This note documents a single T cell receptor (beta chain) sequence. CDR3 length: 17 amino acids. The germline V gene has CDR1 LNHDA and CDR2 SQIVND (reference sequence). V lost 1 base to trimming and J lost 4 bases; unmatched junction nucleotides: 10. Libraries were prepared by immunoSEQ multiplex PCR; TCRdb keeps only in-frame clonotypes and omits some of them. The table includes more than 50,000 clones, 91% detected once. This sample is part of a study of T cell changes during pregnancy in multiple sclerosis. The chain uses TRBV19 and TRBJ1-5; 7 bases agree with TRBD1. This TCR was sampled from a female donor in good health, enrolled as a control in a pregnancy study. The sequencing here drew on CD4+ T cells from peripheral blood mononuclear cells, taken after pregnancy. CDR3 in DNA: TGTGCCAGTAGTATAGGTCAGGGGGAGTTATCGAATCAGCCCCAGCATTTT. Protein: CASSIGQGELSNQPQHF.